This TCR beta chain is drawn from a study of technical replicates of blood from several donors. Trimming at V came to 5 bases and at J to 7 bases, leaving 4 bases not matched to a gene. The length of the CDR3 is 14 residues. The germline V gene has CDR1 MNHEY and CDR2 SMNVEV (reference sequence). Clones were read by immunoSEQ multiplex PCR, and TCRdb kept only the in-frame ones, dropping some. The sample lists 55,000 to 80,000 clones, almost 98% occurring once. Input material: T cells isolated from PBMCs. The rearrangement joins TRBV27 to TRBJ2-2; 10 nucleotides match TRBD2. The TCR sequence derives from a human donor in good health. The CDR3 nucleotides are TGTGCCAGCAGTCTAGCGGGAGTCGTCGGGGAGCTGTTTTTT. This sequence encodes CASSLAGVVGELFF.